A single sample gave rise to the 32 T cell receptor beta chains below, sequenced in a study of cytomegalovirus exposure and HLA in healthy donors. PCR was performed using 60 Vbeta and 13 Jbeta primers. Assay used: immunoSEQ multiplex PCR; TCRdb lists only in-frame clones, some missing. The data contain 100,000 to 150,000 clones, 81% of them seen just once; the ten biggest clones take up 2.2%. The source material was PBMCs. These receptors were taken from a woman in her thirties or forties in good health and CMV-seronegative.

The chain is built from TRBV7-3 and TRBJ2-1; 10 bases are shared with TRBD2. Germline CDR1 SGHTA, CDR2 FQGTGA. V lost 5 bases and J lost 9; bases outside the gene matches: 13. The length of the CDR3 is 16 residues. The CDR3, as DNA: TGTGCCAGCAGCCCCACGGTCAGCGGGAGGGCCGTTGAGCAGTTCTTC. It yields the protein CASSPTVSGRAVEQFF.

The chain uses TRBV11-1 and TRBJ2-2, with D maybe TRBD1 (5 bases). V lost 0 bases, J lost 1 base, and 9 bases lay in between. The CDR3 has 16 amino acids. Germline CDR1 SGHAT, CDR2 FQDESV (reference sequence). The CDR3: CASSLAVRGNTGELFF. The CDR3 nucleotides read TGTGCCAGCAGCTTAGCTGTTAGGGGGAACACCGGGGAGCTGTTTTTT.

This clone was seen more than once but under ten times. J is TRBJ1-2 and V is TRBV27; 9 positions agree with TRBD1. The CDR3 consists of 15 residues. Germline CDR1 is MNHEY and CDR2 is SMNVEV (reference sequence). Trimming cost V 5 bases and J 2 bases; bases outside gene matches: 6. CDR3 nucleotides: TGTGCCAGCAGTCCTTGGACAGGGGTGAACTATGGCTACACCTTC. Protein product: CASSPWTGVNYGYTF.

The chain has TRBV7-2 and TRBJ2-7; D is perhaps TRBD2 (5 bases). Germline V gene sequence: CDR1 SGHTA, CDR2 FQGNSA. The V end was cut by 8 bases, the J end by 6 bases, with 23 bases between. This CDR3 has 15 residues. The CDR3 loop is CASATGETYGSEQYF. The CDR3, as DNA: TGTGCCAGCGCCACTGGGGAGACATACGGCTCCGAGCAGTACTTC.

The J gene is TRBJ2-3, the V gene TRBV11-1; TRBD2 is a possible D gene (5 bases). The V end was cut by 8 bases, the J end by 0 bases, with 12 bases between. The CDR3 consists of 14 residues. Germline values: CDR1 SGHAT, CDR2 FQDESV (reference sequence). The CDR3 is CASQEAASTDTQYF. CDR3 DNA: TGTGCCAGCCAGGAAGCGGCTAGCACAGATACGCAGTATTTT. The whole variable domain, remainder taken from reference TRBV11-1 and TRBJ2-3, is EAEVAQSPRYKITEKSQAVAFWCDPISGHATLYWYRQILGQGPELLVQFQDESVVDDSQLPKDRFSAERLKGVDSTLKIQPAELGDSAMYLCASQEAASTDTQYFGPGTRLTVL.

The J gene is TRBJ1-5, the V gene TRBV30; no reliable D call. This CDR3 is 15 amino acids long. The germline V gene encodes CDR1 GTSNPN and CDR2 SVGIG (reference sequence). The V and J ends lost 5 bases and 2 bases respectively, with 16 bases between them. The CDR3 DNA is TGTGCCTGGGCGCGGGCCACCGTGGGCAATCAGCCCCAGCATTTT. This gives the protein CAWARATVGNQPQHF.

This chain joins TRBV14 and TRBJ2-7; 9 positions agree with TRBD2. J was trimmed by 2 bases and V by 4 bases; bases with no gene match: 3. The germline V gene has CDR1 SGHDN and CDR2 FVKESK. There are 14 residues in the CDR3. The CDR3 sequence is CASSPEREAYEQYF. The CDR3 DNA reads as TGTGCCAGCAGCCCGGAGCGGGAGGCCTACGAGCAGTACTTC.

This clone showed up just once. This rearrangement joins TRBV11-2 to TRBJ1-1; no reliable D call. This CDR3 is 14 amino acids long. The germline V gene encodes CDR1 SGHAT and CDR2 FQNNGV. Trimming took 5 bases from V and 0 from J, leaving 10 bases between them. The CDR3 reads CASSQQRMNTEAFF. For the CDR3, the DNA is TGTGCCAGCAGCCAACAGAGAATGAACACTGAAGCTTTCTTT.

The rearrangement uses TRBV30 and TRBJ1-5; a possible D gene is TRBD1 (5 bases). V gave up 0 bases and J gave up 6 bases, with 18 bases separating them. The CDR3 is 16 residues long. CDR1 is GTSNPN, CDR2 SVGIG, per germline (reference sequence). The CDR3 coding sequence is TGTGCCTGGAGTGTGTGGCGAGCAGGGTTAACTCAGCCCCAGCATTTT. Protein: CAWSVWRAGLTQPQHF.

The genes are TRBV6-6 and TRBJ2-1; D gene ambiguous. Per germline, CDR1 MNHNY and CDR2 SVGAGI (reference sequence). Trimming cost V 2 bases and J 4 bases, with 15 bases left between them. The CDR3 consists of 16 residues. CDR3 coding DNA: TGTGCCAGCAGTTACCGCCCAGACATAAAGTACAATGAGCAGTTCTTC. The encoded protein is CASSYRPDIKYNEQFF.

The V gene is TRBV4-2, the J gene TRBJ2-1, with D possibly being TRBD1 (5 bases). The CDR3 totals 12 residues. Germline V gene lookup returns CDR1 LGHNA and CDR2 YNFKEQ. V was clipped by 4 bases and J by 7 bases, with 8 bases between them. The CDR3 DNA reads TGTGCCAGCAGCCGACAGATTAATGAGCAGTTCTTC. The encoded protein is CASSRQINEQFF.

This rearrangement joins TRBV9 to TRBJ1-4; tentatively, D is TRBD1 (6 bases). V was clipped by 3 bases and J by 4 bases, with 13 bases between them. This CDR3 has 15 amino acids. Germline CDR1 SGDLS, CDR2 YYNGEE. The CDR3 loop is CASSAGGSLNEKLFF. DNA for the CDR3: TGTGCCAGCAGCGCGGGGGGCAGCCTTAATGAAAAACTGTTTTTT.

V usage is TRBV18 and J usage is TRBJ1-3; TRBD1 matches at 10 bases. The germline gives CDR1 KGHSH, CDR2 LQKENI. V lost 1 base, J lost 4 bases, and 4 bases stayed unmatched. CDR3 length equals 16 residues. CDR3 in amino acids: CASSPRGQGSGNTIYF. In DNA form, the CDR3 reads TGTGCCAGCTCACCACGGGGACAGGGGTCCGGAAACACCATATATTTT.

The CDR3 nucleotides read TGTGCCAGCAGTTTCCGGGACACCTCCTACAATGAGCAGTTCTTC. It translates to CASSFRDTSYNEQFF. This rearrangement joins TRBV6-6 to TRBJ2-1; D is perhaps TRBD1 (6 bases). CDR3 size: 15 residues. With 4 bases removed from V and 0 bases from J, the gap between germline ends came to 10 bases. Germline V lookup: CDR1 MNHNY, CDR2 SVGAGI (reference sequence).

The V and J genes are TRBV10-1 and TRBJ2-7; 14 bases are a match to TRBD2. CDR1 is WNHNN and CDR2 is SYGVQD in the germline V gene (reference sequence). The CDR3 contains 18 residues. The ends lost 7 bases at V and 6 bases at J; junction bases unmatched: 17. The CDR3 region is CASKGEFEPGLAGVEQYF. CDR3 DNA: TGCGCCAGCAAGGGGGAGTTCGAACCGGGACTAGCGGGAGTCGAGCAGTACTTC.

This clone was seen once. V is TRBV19 and J is TRBJ1-2, with TRBD1 identical over 7 bases. This CDR3 contains 16 residues. Germline lookup yields CDR1 LNHDA and CDR2 SQIVND (reference sequence). J gave up 0 bases and V 2 bases, and 6 bases lay outside the gene matches. Here the CDR3 DNA reads TGTGCCAGTAGTATACGACAGGGAAAAACTAACTATGGCTACACCTTC. Amino acids: CASSIRQGKTNYGYTF.

The chain recombines TRBV2 with TRBJ1-1; D is perhaps TRBD1 (5 bases). The ends were cut back, 3 bases at V and 3 bases at J, with 8 bases in the middle. CDR3 size: 13 residues. Per the germline V gene, CDR1 is SNHLY and CDR2 is FYNNEI. The CDR3 region is CASSDTGYTEAFF. CDR3 coding DNA: TGTGCCAGCAGTGATACAGGATACACTGAAGCTTTCTTT.

The chain employs TRBV7-9 and TRBJ2-5; 10 nucleotides agree with TRBD1. With the DNA end fitting TRBJ2-7 better, the J assignment may be wrong. Germline CDR1 SEHNR, CDR2 FQNEAQ (reference sequence). The CDR3 length is 16 residues. CDR3 DNA: TGTGCCAGCAGCTGGTCGGGGGACAGGGGCTCCTACGAGCAGTACTTC. Translating gives CASSWSGDRGSYEQYF.

The table lists this clone with a few counts. This chain joins TRBV6-1 and TRBJ2-7; D unresolved. Trimming took 6 bases from V and 0 from J, leaving 12 bases between them. This CDR3 is built from 14 residues. CDR1 and CDR2 (germline): MNHNS, SASEGT. CDR3 DNA: TGTGCCAGCAGCAGTGGGTGGAGCTCCTACGAGCAGTACTTC. Translation: CASSSGWSSYEQYF.

The J gene is TRBJ2-1, the V gene TRBV7-2; D not certain. Germline V gene data show CDR1 as SGHTA and CDR2 as FQGNSA. V lost 1 base and J 8 bases, leaving 9 bases between the germline ends. There are 13 residues in the CDR3. The CDR3 sequence is CASSLDPPDEQFF. The CDR3 coding sequence is TGTGCCAGCAGCTTAGATCCCCCGGATGAGCAGTTCTTC.

This rearrangement joins TRBV5-1 to TRBJ2-1, with a possible D match to TRBD2 (6 bases). The V end was cut by 1 base, the J end by 0 bases, with 14 bases between. This CDR3 region has 17 residues. The germline gives CDR1 SGHRS, CDR2 YFSETQ. This chain's CDR3 is CASSLRGGASSYNEQFF. CDR3 bases: TGCGCCAGCAGCTTGAGGGGCGGGGCCAGCTCCTACAATGAGCAGTTCTTC.

On this clone itself: The CDR3 does not close with the conserved phenylalanine or tryptophan, likely indicating a read error. The DNA is omitted, as the CDR3 cannot be located on it reliably, and the CDR3 follows TCRdb's listing. V is TRBV18 and J is TRBJ1-1. The CDR3 is made up of 10 amino acids, end residues included. CDR1 is KGHSH, CDR2 LQKENI, per germline. CDR3 amino acids: CASSLVESTK.

J is TRBJ1-5 and V is TRBV4-1; weak D call: TRBD1 (5 bases). Germline CDR1 is MGHRA and CDR2 is YSYEKL. The V and J ends lost 1 base and 2 bases respectively, with 9 bases between them. This CDR3 has 15 residues. The CDR3: CASSQVPGRNQPQHF. In nucleotides, the CDR3 is TGCGCCAGCAGCCAAGTTCCAGGGCGCAATCAGCCCCAGCATTTT.

CDR3 sequence: CASSLKGGSTDTQYF. The CDR3 DNA follows: TGTGCCAGCAGCTTAAAGGGGGGGAGCACAGATACGCAGTATTTT. This sequence joins TRBV7-9 and TRBJ2-3, with a weak D call TRBD2 (7 bases). The CDR3 has 15 residues. Trimming left V 2 bases short and J 0 bases short, with 9 bases between. The germline V gene has CDR1 SEHNR and CDR2 FQNEAQ (reference sequence).

This clone was detected a few times. The chain is built from TRBV7-7 and TRBJ2-1, with 9 bases identical to TRBD1. The germline CDR1 and CDR2 sequences are SSHAT and FNYEAQ (reference sequence). V shed 1 base and J 10 bases; nucleotides not matched to a gene: 2. The CDR3 length is 13 residues. The CDR3 here is CASSLGGQGEQFF. In DNA, the CDR3 is TGTGCCAGCAGCTTAGGGGGACAGGGCGAGCAGTTCTTC.

This sequence joins TRBV30 and TRBJ2-2; the match to TRBD2 covers 14 bases. The CDR3 has 19 residues. Trimming cost V 3 bases and J 7 bases; bases outside gene matches: 16. Germline CDR1 and CDR2: GTSNPN and SVGIG (reference sequence). The CDR3 sequence: CAWSLTRRLAGGRGGELFF. For the CDR3, the DNA is TGTGCCTGGAGCCTAACGAGGAGACTAGCGGGGGGGCGAGGCGGGGAGCTGTTTTTT.

This chain joins TRBV10-1 and TRBJ1-1; 7 bases line up with TRBD1. Germline CDR1 is WNHNN and CDR2 is SYGVQD (reference sequence). The trim removed 6 bases at V and 1 base at J, leaving 5 bases unmatched. The CDR3 sequence is 14 residues long. CDR3 nucleotides: TGCGCCAGCAGCGGCGGGACAGCGAACACTGAAGCTTTCTTT. Translated: CASSGGTANTEAFF.

The chain carries TRBV18 and TRBJ2-7, with TRBD1 identical over 7 bases. V trimming: 2 bases; J trimming: 3 bases; junction bases outside the gene matches: 4. The CDR3 consists of 14 residues. Per germline, CDR1 KGHSH and CDR2 LQKENI. CDR3 coding DNA: TGTGCCAGCTCACCAAGGTCAGGGGGCTACGAGCAGTACTTC. As protein: CASSPRSGGYEQYF. Filled out from reference TRBV18 and TRBJ2-7, the complete variable domain reads NAGVMQNPRHLVRRRGQEARLRCSPMKGHSHVYWYRQLPEEGLKFMVYLQKENIIDESGMPKERFSAEFPKEGPSILRIQQVVRGDSAAYFCASSPRSGGYEQYFGPGTRLTVT.

The chain employs TRBV28 and TRBJ2-5; possible D gene TRBD2, 7 bases. With 5 bases removed from V and 5 bases from J, the gap between germline ends came to 15 bases. Germline CDR1 MDHEN, CDR2 SYDVKM. CDR3 length: 14 amino acids. The DNA for the CDR3 is TGTGCCAGCAGTGCGGCGGGGGCGGGGGAGACCCAGTACTTC. Amino acids: CASSAAGAGETQYF.

V is TRBV4-1 and J is TRBJ1-2, with D possibly TRBD1 on 6 matching bases. V lost 3 bases and J lost 0, with 14 bases in between. Germline V gene data show CDR1 as MGHRA and CDR2 as YSYEKL. The CDR3 consists of 16 residues. CDR3 nucleotide sequence: TGCGCCAGCAGCCAGATCACAGGGCTTGCTAACTATGGCTACACCTTC. It specifies CASSQITGLANYGYTF.

The rearrangement links TRBV5-1 to TRBJ2-1; 11 bases agree with TRBD2. This CDR3 is built from 16 residues. V shed 1 base and J 7 bases; nucleotides not matched to a gene: 7. Per germline, CDR1 SGHRS and CDR2 YFSETQ. CDR3: CASSLYLAGGGNEQFF. The CDR3 region has the DNA TGCGCCAGCAGCTTGTATCTAGCGGGGGGAGGGAATGAGCAGTTCTTC. The variable domain in full, with the rest retrieved from reference TRBV5-1 and TRBJ2-1, is KAGVTQTPRYLIKTRGQQVTLSCSPISGHRSVSWYQQTPGQGLQFLFEYFSETQRNKGNFPGRFSGRQFSNSRSEMNVSTLELGDSALYLCASSLYLAGGGNEQFFGPGTRLTVL.

V usage is TRBV11-2 and J usage is TRBJ2-2; 10 nucleotides line up with TRBD1. V gave up 6 bases and J gave up 4 bases; unmatched junction bases: 5. CDR3 size: 15 residues. CDR1 SGHAT and CDR2 FQNNGV come from the germline V gene. The DNA for the CDR3 is TGTGCCAGCAGAATAGACAGGGGGCTCACCGGGGAGCTGTTTTTT. As protein: CASRIDRGLTGELFF.